A single sample gave rise to the 15 T cell receptor beta chains below, sequenced in a study of blood T cells in healthy people across ages. PCR was performed a second time for about 7 to 12 cycles using a sample-barcoded 5' primer and a J-beta primer mix. TCRdb independently ran MiXCR on the 5' RACE reads; one entry per CDR3 protein. The table records around 1.5 million distinct CDR3 sequences, approximately 59% of them present only once. The material sequenced was blood. These receptors were obtained from a man aged 18 to 30 in good health.

In this sample, this clonotype turned up a few times. This chain links TRBV12-3 or TRBV12-4 with TRBJ1-2; the D gene is possibly TRBD1 (6 bases). CDR3 length: 16 amino acids. V lost 4 bases, J lost 3 bases, and 18 bases lay in between. The CDR3 loop reads CASSWTDDSLHYGYTF. The CDR3 DNA follows: TGTGCCAGCAGTTGGACAGACGATTCACTGCACTATGGCTACACCTTC.

This chain links TRBV27 with TRBJ1-1; no firm D call. V shed 3 bases and J shed 0 bases, with 14 bases lying between them. Germline CDR1 is MNHEY and CDR2 is SMNVEV (reference sequence). CDR3 length equals 16 residues. CDR3 loop: CASSFVATRLNTEAFF. In DNA, the CDR3 is TGTGCCAGCAGTTTCGTCGCGACGCGATTGAACACTGAAGCTTTCTTT.

This chain's CDR3 is CASRPPRFETNEKLFF. CDR3 DNA sequence: TGTGCCAGCAGACCGCCCCGTTTTGAAACTAATGAAAAACTGTTTTTT. This chain uses TRBV28 with TRBJ1-4; no clear D. V was trimmed by 6 bases and J by 1 base, leaving 15 bases between them. Germline V gives CDR1 MDHEN, CDR2 SYDVKM. The CDR3 has 16 amino acids.

The chain carries TRBV27 and TRBJ1-2; no definite D call. The V end was cut by 1 base, the J end by 1 base, with 13 bases between. CDR1 and CDR2 (germline): MNHEY, SMNVEV (reference sequence). The CDR3 covers 16 residues. The chain's CDR3 is CASSLFAGYGNYGYTF. DNA for the CDR3: TGTGCCAGCAGTTTATTTGCAGGATATGGTAACTATGGCTACACCTTC.

V and J are TRBV7-8 and TRBJ2-7, with D perhaps being TRBD1 or TRBD2 (5 bases each). Germline V gives CDR1 SGHVS, CDR2 FQNEAQ. This CDR3 has 15 residues. Trimming removed 5 bases at V and 0 bases at J, with 14 bases between. The CDR3 here is CASSPRSGTSYEQYF. The CDR3 DNA sequence: TGTGCCAGCAGCCCTCGCTCAGGGACCTCCTACGAGCAGTACTTC.

V is TRBV4-1 and J is TRBJ2-5; 11 bases align to TRBD1. The J call is doubtful: the DNA matches TRBJ2-7 better. Germline V gene lookup returns CDR1 MGHRA and CDR2 YSYEKL. This CDR3 has 15 amino acids. The CDR3 region has the DNA TGCGCCAGCAGCCAGCAGGGACAGGGGGTCTACGAGCAGTACTTC. Translated: CASSQQGQGVYEQYF.

Points on this clonotype: Germline is not matched at one junction end, which may reflect a read error. The chain is built from TRBV11-2 and TRBJ2-1; D not certain. CDR1 and CDR2 (germline): SGHAT, FQNNGV. The CDR3 length is 13 residues. CDR3 sequence: CANSLSTYNEQFF. The DNA of the CDR3 is TGTGCCAACAGCTTAAGTACATACAATGAGCAGTTCTTC.

V is TRBV5-1 and J is TRBJ2-2, with TRBD1 identical over 7 bases. With 3 bases clipped from V and 2 bases from J, the junction kept 13 bases outside the gene matches. This CDR3 spans 18 amino acids. Germline V lookup: CDR1 SGHRS, CDR2 YFSETQ. CDR3 in DNA: TGCGCCAGCAGCTATTGGTTCCCCGGGACAGCTAACACCGGGGAGCTGTTTTTT. It yields the protein CASSYWFPGTANTGELFF.

CDR3 in amino acids: CASSPEEGTDTQYF. The CDR3, as DNA: TGTGCCAGCAGCCCAGAGGAAGGGACAGATACGCAGTATTTT. The chain uses TRBV13 and TRBJ2-3, with D unclear. From germline, CDR1 is PRHDT and CDR2 FYEKMQ (reference sequence). Trimming stripped 5 bases from V and 3 bases from J, with 12 bases between. The CDR3 spans 14 residues.

The rearrangement links TRBV4-1 to TRBJ2-1; 14 bases map to TRBD2. After removal of 0 bases from V and 6 bases from J, the junction contained 10 bases not matched to a gene. This CDR3 region has 19 residues. Germline V CDR1 and CDR2: MGHRA, YSYEKL. CDR3 nucleotides: TGCGCCAGCAGCCAAGAGGGGACTAGCGGGAGTGTATACCCCAATGAGCAGTTCTTC. Its protein is CASSQEGTSGSVYPNEQFF.

This chain joins TRBV9 and TRBJ2-3; unclear D gene. CDR3 size: 15 residues. Per germline, CDR1 SGDLS and CDR2 YYNGEE. The ends were cut back, 4 bases at V and 2 bases at J, with 14 bases in the middle. The CDR3 reads CASSPPWLDTDTQYF. CDR3 DNA: TGTGCCAGCAGCCCCCCCTGGCTGGACACAGATACGCAGTATTTT. The full variable domain, completed using reference TRBV9 and TRBJ2-3, is DSGVTQTPKHLITATGQRVTLRCSPRSGDLSVYWYQQSLDQGLQFLIQYYNGEERAKGNILERFSAQQFPDLHSELNLSSLELGDSALYFCASSPPWLDTDTQYFGPGTRLTVL.

The chain is built from TRBV6-1 and TRBJ2-3, with D unresolved. Germline loops: CDR1 MNHNS, CDR2 SASEGT. The CDR3 contains 9 residues. Between the trimmed V and J ends, which lost 10 bases and 6 bases, there was a span of 5 bases. In DNA, the CDR3 is TGTGCCACTAAGGATACGCAGTATTTT. Its translation is CATKDTQYF.

This chain joins TRBV7-9 and TRBJ1-2, with D unclear. CDR3 length: 14 amino acids. Germline values: CDR1 SEHNR, CDR2 FQNEAQ (reference sequence). V lost 2 bases, J lost 7 bases, and 14 bases lay in between. CDR3 DNA sequence: TGTGCCAGCAGCTTATCTCCACTCGTTGGTGGCTACACCTTC. Protein: CASSLSPLVGGYTF.

This sequence joins TRBV12-3 or TRBV12-4 and TRBJ1-4; no definite D call. The length of the CDR3 is 14 residues. The ends were cut back, 6 bases at V and 8 bases at J, with 16 bases in the middle. As DNA, the CDR3 is TGTGCCAGCAGGAGACACGCCGAACGGGAAAAACTGTTTTTT. Its protein product is CASRRHAEREKLFF.

The chain uses TRBV4-1 and TRBJ2-5, with 11 bases identical to TRBD2. The germline V gene encodes CDR1 MGHRA and CDR2 YSYEKL. J gave up 3 bases and V 4 bases, and 7 bases lay outside the gene matches. CDR3 length: 16 amino acids. In DNA form, the CDR3 reads TGCGCCAGCAGCCCCGAAACGGGACTAGCGGAAGAGACCCAGTACTTC. Amino acids: CASSPETGLAEETQYF.